This section outlines one TCR beta chain sequence together with its context. Its antigen remains unknown. Unmatched junction bases numbered 8, after V lost 4 bases and J lost 0 bases. The V gene's germline CDR1 is SGHRS and CDR2 YFSETQ. The CDR3 sequence is 16 residues long. It was with 60 Vbeta and 13 Jbeta primers that the PCR ran. Clones were read by immunoSEQ multiplex PCR, and TCRdb kept only the in-frame ones, dropping some. The sample holds around 300,000 clones; 84% are singletons and the top ten take approximately 2%. This sample is part of a study of cytomegalovirus exposure and HLA in healthy donors. Study-level information: Assignment to the Caucasian-associated ancestry cluster applied to about 80% of the approximately 400 genotyped donors. Regarding the study as a whole: The Asian-associated ancestry cluster reportedly had fewer N-insertions than the approximately 670-donor mean in a later analysis. The study carried out a later analysis of TCR beta sequences. It associated approximately 15,000 of them with specific HLA alleles at a false discovery rate of 0.05.

This sequence joins TRBV5-1 and TRBJ1-1, with 8 bases lining up with TRBD1. Sequencing was performed on PBMCs. This receptor was taken from a woman aged 35 to 49 in good health and CMV-seropositive. CDR3 sequence (DNA): TGCGCCAGCAGCCTAAATGGACAGGGATTGAACACTGAAGCTTTCTTT. This translates into CASSLNGQGLNTEAFF.